This TCR beta chain was observed in a study of blood T cell repertoires in COVID-19 (dated by TCRdb to the early 2020s). As for the study more broadly: Collaborator samples came from the United States, Italy and Spain and covered acute and convalescent phases of COVID-19. The prospective study material was composed of cDNA or gDNA derived from T cells, B-cell-depleted T cells, or PBMCs. The dataset comprised deeply sampled blood TCRbeta repertoires from subjects exposed to, actively infected with, or recovered from COVID-19. The repertoires were made available in a free public database intended to serve as a resource for research on the immune response to SARS-CoV-2. The samples were drawn from two sources: the first 160 participants of the ongoing ImmuneRACE study, and 950 to 1,500 subjects contributed by 6 global collaborators. The sample metadata nearly always contained a de-identified subject ID, COVID-19 status, age in years and sex. HLA class I and class II types, where available, came from metadata supplied by the sample provider rather than from assay-based typing. The paper's findings and limits, for the study overall: The amount of clinical and demographic metadata varied by source and participant and was provided uncurated.

Whole blood was collected in K2EDTA tubes by collaborating institutions according to the institutions' own protocols. For TCRbeta analysis, collaborator samples were shipped as frozen whole blood, as isolated PBMCs, or as DNA extracted from either sample type. A note on this clone: Its target antigen remains unknown. Base qualities are missing; no much larger clone stands one base away.

TCRbeta CDR3 regions were amplified from genomic DNA by means of the immunoSEQ Assay, a bias-controlled multiplex PCR. From the authors' description of their analysis: Nucleated cell counts per sample were estimated from amplification of reference gene primers within the assay. To quantify the absolute abundance of each unique TCRbeta CDR3 rearrangement, sequence reads were collapsed and filtered. For each sample, productive Simpson clonality was calculated as the square root of Simpson's diversity index over productive rearrangements. Drawn from immuneACCESS, this table holds only the in-frame rearrangements with V and J called that TCRdb kept. Clones are partly lost; checked studies trace under half to an unresolved V gene and leave the rest unexplained. That table supplies the V and J calls and clone size; D and trimming were determined from the DNA. Here the sample has tens of thousands of clones; about 74% occur a single time. The ten largest make up about half of the sample.

For CDR1 and CDR2, the germline V gene lists SGHTA and FQGNSA. V is trimmed back by 0 bases and J by 8 bases, and the junction contains 10 bases that no gene match accounts for. From its cysteine to its phenylalanine, the CDR3 spans 17 amino acids. The CDR3 DNA has 51 bases and is translated from base 1. This clonotype originated in a human donor in a cohort sampled during active COVID-19. Sequences were obtained from peripheral blood. The V gene is TRBV7-2 and the J gene is TRBJ2-1, and 10 bases in between align with TRBD2. The DNA is TGTGCCAGCAGCTTAGCCCAACTAGCGGGATTTGGGGATGAGCAGTTCTTC. It translates to CASSLAQLAGFGDEQFF. Reference TRBV7-2 and TRBJ2-1 genes cover what lies past the CDR3, so the full variable domain is GAGVSQSPSNKVTEKGKDVELRCDPISGHTALYWYRQSLGQGLEFLIYFQGNSAPDKSGLPSDRFSAERTGGSVSTLTIQRTQQEDSAVYLCASSLAQLAGFGDEQFFGPGTRLTVL.